These 30 T cell receptor beta chains were all obtained from the same sample, sequenced in a study of CD8 T cells in ankylosing spondylitis. The study, taken as a whole, reports: Typical of ankylosing spondylitis blood, it appeared, was a TCR beta motif of under 10 highly homologous variants.

Antigens for these TCRs are unknown. TCRdb re-derived calls from the 5' RACE reads in MiXCR, one entry per CDR3 protein. The data show over 450,000 distinct CDR3 sequences, over 9.5% seen once. Sequenced: blood, either unsorted or a sorted T cell fraction (not recorded which). All receptors derive from a male donor with ankylosing spondylitis.

This clonotype occurred many times. V gene TRBV7-2 combines with J gene TRBJ2-5; D remains unclear. Trimming left V 0 bases short and J 5 bases short, with 4 bases between. CDR1 is SGHTA and CDR2 is FQGNSA in the germline V gene. This CDR3 is built from 12 residues. The CDR3 loop is CASSLAVETQYF. The CDR3 bases are TGTGCCAGCAGCTTAGCAGTGGAGACCCAGTACTTC.

This clonotype was detected only a few times. DNA of the CDR3: TGTGCCAGCAGCCAAGATTGGAGGAACACTGAAGCTTTCTTT. Amino acid sequence: CASSQDWRNTEAFF. This sequence joins TRBV3-1 and TRBJ1-1; D unclear. Germline V gene lookup returns CDR1 LGHDT and CDR2 YNNKEL (reference sequence). V shed 0 bases and J shed 1 base, with 6 bases lying between them. This CDR3 is 14 amino acids long.

This clonotype showed up just a few times. V gene TRBV12-3 or TRBV12-4 combines with J gene TRBJ2-2, with 9 positions matching TRBD2. The CDR3 runs to 12 residues. Unmatched junction bases numbered 3, after V lost 9 bases and J lost 7 bases. CDR3 loop: CASLAGNGELFF. For the CDR3, the DNA is TGTGCCAGTCTAGCGGGAAACGGGGAGCTGTTTTTT.

This clonotype was picked up many times. This chain connects TRBV11-3 to TRBJ2-3; 7 bases are a match to TRBD1. The CDR3 totals 13 residues. After removal of 5 bases from V and 4 bases from J, the junction contained 3 bases not matched to a gene. Germline CDR1 reads SGHNT; CDR2 reads YENEEA. The CDR3 nucleotides read TGTGCCAGCAGCGGACAGGACCCAGATACGCAGTATTTT. Protein product: CASSGQDPDTQYF.

This rearrangement joins TRBV5-1 to TRBJ2-7, with TRBD2 identical over 9 bases. Trimming took 1 base from V and 0 from J; bases not matched to a gene: 8. CDR3 length: 17 residues. Germline CDR1 is SGHRS and CDR2 is YFSETQ. CDR3 sequence: CASSLISGRINSYEQYF. CDR3 nucleotide sequence: TGCGCCAGCAGCTTGATTAGCGGGAGAATCAACTCCTACGAGCAGTACTTC.

V and J are TRBV10-2 and TRBJ2-7; D call uncertain. The CDR3 runs to 13 residues. CDR1 is WSHSY, CDR2 SAAADI, per germline. Trimming stripped 4 bases from V and 2 bases from J, with 9 bases between. The chain's CDR3 is CASSGVTPYEQYV. The DNA for the CDR3 is TGCGCCAGCAGTGGGGTAACCCCCTACGAGCAGTACGTC.

The chain joins TRBV12-3 or TRBV12-4 to TRBJ1-6, with a weak D call TRBD1 (6 bases). The V end lost 6 bases, the J end lost 8 bases, and 11 bases lay between the germline ends. This CDR3 has 13 residues. As DNA, the CDR3 is TGTGCCAGCAGCGCTACAGGGTATTCACCCCTCCACTTT. This gives the protein CASSATGYSPLHF.

V usage is TRBV20-1 and J usage is TRBJ1-4; tentative D call: TRBD1 (5 bases). Germline V lookup: CDR1 DFQATT, CDR2 SNEGSKA (reference sequence). The germline V and J ends were trimmed by 6 bases and 4 bases, with 18 bases remaining between them. The CDR3 covers 15 residues. The CDR3 region is CSALKFGGGNEKLFF. CDR3 bases: TGCAGTGCCCTTAAGTTTGGGGGGGGTAATGAAAAACTGTTTTTT.

There are a few counts of this clonotype. Sequence at one end of the junction differs from germline and may be a read error. J is TRBJ2-2 and V is TRBV6-2 or TRBV6-3; 7 bases are shared with TRBD2. The CDR3 sequence is 14 residues long. CDR1 is MNHEY, CDR2 SVGEGT, per germline. The CDR3 DNA is TGTGCCAGCAGTTCACTAGCGAATACCGGGGAGCTGTTTTTT. Its protein is CASSSLANTGELFF.

The chain couples TRBV15 to TRBJ2-7; no clear D. V dropped 4 bases and J dropped 9 bases, with 31 bases sitting between them. The germline gives CDR1 LNHNV, CDR2 YYDKDF (reference sequence). The CDR3 is 18 amino acids. The CDR3, as DNA: TGTGCCACCAGCACTGACCGCCTGGCGCCGGTCTGGTCGTACCGGCAGTACTTC. Its protein product is CATSTDRLAPVWSYRQYF.

This clonotype has only a few counts. The V call is TRBV6-5, the J call TRBJ1-6, with D perhaps matching TRBD1 (5 bases). V shed 4 bases and J shed 0 bases, with 16 bases lying between them. Germline V gene lookup returns CDR1 MNHEY and CDR2 SVGAGI. The CDR3 sequence is 18 residues long. The chain's CDR3 is CASSLGQPRASYNSPLHF. Written as DNA, the CDR3 is TGTGCCAGCAGTTTAGGACAACCGCGTGCCTCCTATAATTCACCCCTCCACTTT.

There are a few counts of this clonotype. This sequence joins TRBV20-1 and TRBJ2-1; 7 bases map to TRBD2. The CDR3 extends over 18 amino acids. Germline V gives CDR1 DFQATT, CDR2 SNEGSKA (reference sequence). The V gene end was trimmed by 5 bases and the J gene end by 0 bases; junction bases not matched to a gene: 16. CDR3 residues: CSAGGRGVGVHSYNEQFF. CDR3 DNA: TGCAGTGCTGGGGGGAGGGGTGTTGGCGTTCACTCCTACAATGAGCAGTTCTTC.

This clonotype came up many times. The chain joins TRBV12-3 or TRBV12-4 to TRBJ2-1, with 7 bases lining up with TRBD2. This CDR3 is 18 amino acids long. V shed 1 base, J shed 2 bases, and the junction held 11 bases outside the gene matches. The CDR3, as DNA: TGTGCCAGCAGTTTAGTAGTCTTACTAGCGCGGACCTACAATGAGCAGTTCTTC. It specifies CASSLVVLLARTYNEQFF.

The chain is built from TRBV29-1 and TRBJ1-1; 8 nucleotides align to TRBD1. V lost 4 bases, J lost 4 bases, and 8 bases stayed unmatched. The germline CDR1 and CDR2 sequences are SQVTM and ANQGSEA. This CDR3 contains 14 residues. The CDR3 DNA reads TGCAGCGTTGCGACGACAGGGGCGTCCACTGAAGCTTTCTTT. Translation gives CSVATTGASTEAFF.

This clonotype was detected ten times or more. The chain has TRBV29-1 and TRBJ1-1; D possibly corresponds to TRBD1 (5 bases). Germline V gene lookup returns CDR1 SQVTM and CDR2 ANQGSEA. V shed 6 bases and J shed 4 bases, with 12 bases lying between them. CDR3 length equals 12 residues. DNA for the CDR3: TGCAGCGTCGAGGGGTTGGGCACTGAAGCTTTCTTT. It yields the protein CSVEGLGTEAFF.

The V and J genes are TRBV14 and TRBJ2-3; D possibly corresponds to TRBD2 (6 bases). Germline V lookup: CDR1 SGHDN, CDR2 FVKESK. Trimming took off 2 bases at V and 6 bases at J, with 15 bases between the two ends. There are 15 residues in the CDR3. Here the CDR3 DNA reads TGTGCCAGCAGCCAAAGACTAGGAGGGAGGGATACGCAGTATTTT. Protein sequence: CASSQRLGGRDTQYF.

The gene calls are TRBV25-1 and TRBJ2-1; no clear D gene. The CDR3 has 12 amino acids. Trimming shortened V by 1 base and J by 10 bases, and 8 bases separated the two germline ends. The germline gives CDR1 MGHDK, CDR2 SYGVNS. In nucleotides, the CDR3 is TGTGCCAGCAGTGAATGGGCAGGCGAGCAGTTCTTC. It translates to CASSEWAGEQFF.

The rearrangement links TRBV10-3 to TRBJ2-1; tentatively, D is TRBD2 (5 bases). The CDR3 loop spans 16 amino acids. CDR1 and CDR2 from the germline V gene are ENHRY and SYGVKD. V lost 5 bases and J lost 3, with 17 bases in between. This chain's CDR3 is CAISTDYLADYNEQFF. In DNA form, the CDR3 reads TGTGCCATCAGTACCGACTATCTGGCGGACTACAATGAGCAGTTCTTC.

The chain uses TRBV24-1 and TRBJ2-2; TRBD2 matches at 7 bases. The germline V gene encodes CDR1 KGHDR and CDR2 SFDVKD. The CDR3 length is 17 residues. Trimming took 0 bases from V and 5 from J; bases not matched to a gene: 8. The CDR3 DNA sequence: TGTGCCACCAGTGATTTGGCGGCGGGAGAATGGACCGGGGAGCTGTTTTTT. This encodes CATSDLAAGEWTGELFF.

This clonotype was recorded a few times. The rearrangement joins TRBV12-3 or TRBV12-4 to TRBJ1-5; no firm D call. Trimming cost V 2 bases and J 5 bases, with 7 bases left between them. The CDR3 runs to 13 residues. Written as DNA, the CDR3 is TGTGCCAGCAGTTTACAGCCCCATCAGCCCCAGCATTTT. As protein: CASSLQPHQPQHF.

The chain couples TRBV2 to TRBJ2-3; TRBD2 agrees at 7 bases. The CDR3 length is 15 residues. The V gene's germline CDR1 is SNHLY and CDR2 FYNNEI. V lost 6 bases and J lost 2; bases outside the gene matches: 8. CDR3 amino acids: CASRRDYQHTDTQYF. The DNA for the CDR3 is TGTGCCAGCAGACGGGACTACCAGCACACAGATACGCAGTATTTT.

The genes are TRBV18 and TRBJ2-7; tentative D call: TRBD2 (6 bases). The CDR3 runs 15 residues. The V gene's germline CDR1 is KGHSH and CDR2 LQKENI. V shed 3 bases and J shed 0 bases, with 12 bases lying between them. CDR3 DNA: TGTGCCAGCTCACCCCAGGAGGGTATCTCCTACGAGCAGTACTTC. The encoded protein is CASSPQEGISYEQYF.

Here the CDR3 reads CASSARTGGVQPQHF. The CDR3 nucleotides read TGTGCCAGCAGCGCCCGGACAGGGGGCGTTCAGCCCCAGCATTTT. The chain uses TRBV2 and TRBJ1-5; 11 bases line up with TRBD1. Germline assignment: CDR1 SNHLY and CDR2 FYNNEI. The CDR3 contains 15 residues. V was clipped by 6 bases and J by 6 bases; unmatched bases: 7. Complete variable domain (other parts from reference TRBV2 and TRBJ1-5): EPEVTQTPSHQVTQMGQEVILRCVPISNHLYFYWYRQILGQKVEFLVSFYNNEISEKSEIFDDQFSVERPDGSNFTLKIRSTKLEDSAMYFCASSARTGGVQPQHFGDGTRLSIL.

In this sample, this clonotype turned up a few times. The rearrangement joins TRBV20-1 to TRBJ1-3; tentative D call: TRBD1 (5 bases). V dropped 5 bases and J dropped 1 base, with 12 bases sitting between them. Germline V gives CDR1 DFQATT, CDR2 SNEGSKA (reference sequence). The CDR3 consists of 14 residues. CDR3 residues: CSASYRGSGNTIYF. CDR3 coding DNA: TGCAGTGCTTCCTATCGGGGGTCTGGAAACACCATATATTTT.

This clonotype was seen more than once but under ten times. The chain is built from TRBV20-1 and TRBJ2-1; TRBD2 matches at 7 bases. CDR3 length: 15 amino acids. Germline V gene lookup returns CDR1 DFQATT and CDR2 SNEGSKA (reference sequence). The trim removed 5 bases at V and 8 bases at J, leaving 15 bases unmatched. The CDR3, as DNA: TGCAGTGCTTCGGGTGGCGGGAGAGTGAAGGATGAGCAGTTCTTC. Encoded protein: CSASGGGRVKDEQFF.

This clonotype has a handful of counts. V and J are TRBV7-9 and TRBJ2-1; 9 bases line up with TRBD2. V lost 3 bases and J lost 7; bases outside the gene matches: 10. This CDR3 has 16 amino acids. The V gene's germline CDR1 is SEHNR and CDR2 FQNEAQ (reference sequence). Written as DNA, the CDR3 is TGTGCCAGCAGCTTCTCAATAGCGGGAGAGATAAATGAGCAGTTCTTC. It is translated as CASSFSIAGEINEQFF.

This clonotype was picked up one time. J is TRBJ1-2 and V is TRBV11-2; perhaps TRBD1 as D (6 bases). The CDR3 consists of 15 residues. Germline CDR1 is SGHAT and CDR2 is FQNNGV. V lost 7 bases and J 5 bases, leaving 20 bases between the germline ends. The DNA of the CDR3 is TGTGCCAGCACCACACGAACACAGGGCATATATGGCTACACCTTC. Translating gives CASTTRTQGIYGYTF.

This sequence joins TRBV6-1 and TRBJ2-7; TRBD1 aligns across 7 bases. CDR1 is MNHNS, CDR2 SASEGT, per germline. Germline trimming cut 7 bases from V and 4 bases from J; bases unmatched to any gene: 13. The CDR3 contains 15 residues. The CDR3 here is CASMALGTADYEQYF. In DNA form, the CDR3 reads TGTGCCAGCATGGCCCTAGGGACAGCGGATTACGAGCAGTACTTC.

This clonotype was found a few times. This sequence joins TRBV7-9 and TRBJ2-7; a possible D gene is TRBD1 (7 bases). This CDR3 comprises 17 residues. The germline CDR1 and CDR2 sequences are SEHNR and FQNEAQ (reference sequence). Trimming removed 1 base from V and 1 base from J, with 17 bases in between. The DNA for the CDR3 is TGTGCCAGCAGCTTAGGGGGGGCGGGACAGCTTTCCTACGAGCAGTACTTC. Translating gives CASSLGGAGQLSYEQYF.

This clonotype appeared a single time. The J gene is TRBJ2-7, the V gene TRBV6-1, with D perhaps TRBD1 or TRBD2 (5 bases each). The CDR3 is 14 amino acids. Deletions cut 6 bases from V and 3 bases from J, with 15 bases between. Germline CDR1 and CDR2: MNHNS and SASEGT. This chain's CDR3 is CASRPGPNYYEQYF. The DNA for the CDR3 is TGTGCCAGCAGGCCGGGACCCAACTACTACGAGCAGTACTTC.